This record concerns one TCR beta chain sequence. Its antigen is not identified. The run depth of the assay was deep. Produced via immunoSEQ multiplex PCR; TCRdb's table is partial and in-frame only. The sample has 850,000 to 1,200,000 clones; 60% to 80% are singletons. The data stem from a study of shared clonotypes between healthy human individuals. Study findings and constraints: Rarefaction curves obtained for sorted subsets showed sequencing incomplete despite large depth.

Every donor, a Caucasian adult, lived in Nashville, Tennessee. From germline, CDR1 is MNHNS and CDR2 SASEGT. The CDR3 has 13 residues. V lost 6 bases, J lost 1 base, and 10 bases lay in between. The sequenced material came from memory CD4+ T cells sorted from blood. This sample's subset: CD45RA-negative fraction. The J gene is TRBJ2-7, the V gene TRBV6-1; D gene unclear. This clonotype originated in a man between 18 and 35 years old in good health. CDR3 coding DNA: TGTGCCAGCAGAACCCTCGAATCCTACGAGCAGTACTTC. Translation: CASRTLESYEQYF.